The 30 T cell receptor beta chains reported below all come from one sample, sequenced in a study of human T cells and chemical hapten exposure. As for time point: patch test 3, about 24 weeks after DPC sensitization. Described treatment: therapeutic diphenylcyclopropenone sensitization with weekly scalp DPC. One entry per CDR3 protein results from TCRdb running MiXCR on the RACE reads. The table records 80,000 to 100,000 distinct CDR3 sequences, approximately 11% of them present only once. The source material was whole blood, sampled in connection with sensitization to the hapten diphenylcyclopropenone (DPC). All receptors come from a woman aged 50 to 60 with alopecia areata. Some clones in this sample may be carry-over from other donors' samples.

In its sample, this clonotype was seen many times. This chain joins TRBV12-3 or TRBV12-4 and TRBJ2-2; D is ambiguous. The CDR3 covers 14 residues. Trimming removed 5 bases from V and 0 bases from J, with 7 bases in between. The CDR3 nucleotides read TGTGCCAGCAGTCGGATATCGAACACCGGGGAGCTGTTTTTT. Amino acid sequence: CASSRISNTGELFF.

At least ten counts were recorded for this clonotype. The chain joins TRBV18 to TRBJ2-1; possible D gene TRBD2, 6 bases. The CDR3 spans 17 residues. Germline lookup yields CDR1 KGHSH and CDR2 LQKENI. V dropped 4 bases and J dropped 6 bases, with 22 bases sitting between them. The CDR3 protein is CASSRRVTGESRNEQFF. Here the CDR3 DNA reads TGTGCCAGCTCACGGAGGGTCACGGGAGAGTCCCGCAATGAGCAGTTCTTC.

This clonotype was counted at least ten times. CDR3 residues: CASRDGTSGTDTQYF. CDR3 sequence (DNA): TGTGCCAGCAGGGACGGGACTAGCGGCACAGATACGCAGTATTTT. The chain is built from TRBV12-3 or TRBV12-4 and TRBJ2-3, with 10 bases that match TRBD2. Trimming cost V 6 bases and J 1 base; bases outside gene matches: 4. The length of the CDR3 is 15 residues.

This clonotype showed up many times. The chain combines TRBV20-1 with TRBJ1-5; 7 bases line up with TRBD1. Germline-derived CDR1 and CDR2 are DFQATT and SNEGSKA (reference sequence). V shed 3 bases, J shed 6 bases, and the junction held 2 bases outside the gene matches. The CDR3 consists of 12 residues. The CDR3 region is CSAREGAQPQHF. In DNA form, the CDR3 reads TGCAGTGCTAGGGAGGGGGCTCAGCCCCAGCATTTT.

This clonotype was seen more than once but under ten times. The chain has TRBV11-2 and TRBJ2-3; 13 bases are a match to TRBD2. Germline V gene data show CDR1 as SGHAT and CDR2 as FQNNGV. This CDR3 is 17 amino acids long. The junction had 11 bases not matched to a gene; V was cut back by 6 bases and J by 5 bases. The CDR3 bases are TGTGCCAGCAGGACGCGACTAGCGGGAGGAGGCGAAGATACGCAGTATTTT. Protein: CASRTRLAGGGEDTQYF.

This clonotype was counted ten times or more. CDR3: CASSLTGGQGTYEQYF. DNA of the CDR3: TGTGCCAGCAGTTTAACAGGGGGCCAGGGAACCTACGAGCAGTACTTC. The V gene is TRBV27, the J gene TRBJ2-7; 9 bases agree with TRBD1. V lost 2 bases, J lost 2 bases, and 7 bases stayed unmatched. CDR1 MNHEY and CDR2 SMNVEV come from the germline V gene (reference sequence). The CDR3 is 16 amino acids.

This clonotype occurred many times. This chain joins TRBV29-1 and TRBJ1-6; D might be TRBD1 (5 bases). This CDR3 region has 13 residues. CDR1 and CDR2 from the germline V gene are SQVTM and ANQGSEA. Trimming stripped 7 bases from V and 9 bases from J, with 16 bases between. The CDR3: CSALQDPGSPLHF. The CDR3 DNA sequence: TGCAGCGCGCTACAGGATCCGGGTTCACCCCTCCACTTT.

This clonotype occurred many times. The V call is TRBV24-1, the J call TRBJ2-7, with D tentatively TRBD1 or TRBD2 (6 bases each). Trimming left V 9 bases short and J 4 bases short, with 15 bases between. The CDR3 is made up of 13 amino acids. The germline V gene has CDR1 KGHDR and CDR2 SFDVKD. CDR3 sequence (DNA): TGTGCCACCCTCGGGGGCTCCTTTTACGAGCAGTACTTC. This translates into CATLGGSFYEQYF.

In its sample, this clonotype was seen many times. This rearrangement joins TRBV11-2 to TRBJ1-1; 7 positions match TRBD1. There are 14 residues in the CDR3. Germline values: CDR1 SGHAT, CDR2 FQNNGV. Trimming removed 8 bases from V and 0 bases from J; junction bases left unmatched: 6. The CDR3 protein is CASAVGQLNTEAFF. DNA of the CDR3: TGTGCCAGCGCCGTGGGACAGTTGAACACTGAAGCTTTCTTT.

In its sample, this clonotype was seen many times. V gene TRBV29-1 combines with J gene TRBJ2-3, with 8 bases lining up with TRBD2. Trimming took 6 bases from V and 3 from J; bases not matched to a gene: 8. The length of the CDR3 is 14 residues. CDR1 and CDR2 from the germline V gene are SQVTM and ANQGSEA. Here the CDR3 DNA reads TGCAGCGTGGGATCGGGGGGGTGGACAGATACGCAGTATTTT. Translation: CSVGSGGWTDTQYF.

This clonotype was picked up many times. The chain employs TRBV20-1 and TRBJ1-1; TRBD1 is a possible D gene (6 bases). Germline assignment: CDR1 DFQATT and CDR2 SNEGSKA (reference sequence). Trimming took 1 base from V and 12 from J, leaving 15 bases between them. This CDR3 spans 12 amino acids. The CDR3 sequence: CSARVPNRETFF. The CDR3 DNA reads TGCAGTGCTAGAGTTCCAAACAGGGAGACTTTCTTT.

In this sample, this clonotype turned up many times. The rearrangement joins TRBV28 to TRBJ2-7; tentatively, D is TRBD2 (5 bases). V dropped 6 bases and J dropped 2 bases, with 14 bases sitting between them. There are 14 residues in the CDR3. Germline V gives CDR1 MDHEN, CDR2 SYDVKM. This CDR3 reads CASSSLRAPYEQYF. The CDR3 DNA is TGTGCCAGCAGCTCTTTGCGGGCTCCCTACGAGCAGTACTTC.

The V and J genes are TRBV7-8 and TRBJ2-6; 7 bases line up with TRBD1. Germline values: CDR1 SGHVS, CDR2 FQNEAQ. V lost 2 bases, J lost 0 bases, and 4 bases stayed unmatched. There are 17 residues in the CDR3. The CDR3 coding sequence is TGTGCCAGCAGCTTAAGGACAGGAAGCTCTGGGGCCAACGTCCTGACTTTC. This codes for CASSLRTGSSGANVLTF. Complete variable domain (other parts from reference TRBV7-8 and TRBJ2-6): GAGVSQSPRYKVAKRGQDVALRCDPISGHVSLFWYQQALGQGPEFLTYFQNEAQLDKSGLPSDRFFAERPEGSVSTLKIQRTQQEDSAVYLCASSLRTGSSGANVLTFGAGSRLTVL.

This chain joins TRBV19 and TRBJ1-5; a weak D match, TRBD1 (6 bases). The CDR3 has 14 residues. The ends were cut back, 5 bases at V and 0 bases at J, with 8 bases in the middle. Germline values: CDR1 LNHDA, CDR2 SQIVND (reference sequence). The CDR3 protein is CASSGQISNQPQHF. CDR3 nucleotides: TGTGCCAGTAGTGGACAGATTAGCAATCAGCCCCAGCATTTT.

This clonotype was counted at least ten times. V is TRBV29-1 and J is TRBJ1-3; TRBD1 aligns across 8 bases. CDR1 is SQVTM and CDR2 is ANQGSEA in the germline V gene. Trimming removed 6 bases from V and 2 bases from J; junction bases left unmatched: 3. The CDR3 sequence is 13 residues long. The CDR3 sequence is CSVAQGAGNTIYF. CDR3 sequence (DNA): TGCAGCGTGGCACAGGGGGCTGGAAACACCATATATTTT. The full variable domain, completed using reference TRBV29-1 and TRBJ1-3, is SAVISQKPSRDICQRGTSLTIQCQVDSQVTMMFWYRQQPGQSLTLIATANQGSEATYESGFVIDKFPISRPNLTFSTLTVSNMSPEDSSIYLCSVAQGAGNTIYFGEGSWLTVV.

The V gene is TRBV20-1, the J gene TRBJ1-1; no clear D. From germline, CDR1 is DFQATT and CDR2 SNEGSKA (reference sequence). V was shortened by 1 base and J by 6 bases, with 18 bases between the two germline ends. CDR3 length: 15 amino acids. The CDR3 loop reads CSARASAGPGAEAFF. In DNA form, the CDR3 reads TGCAGTGCTAGAGCCTCTGCTGGTCCCGGGGCTGAAGCTTTCTTT.

The sample holds a few counts of this clonotype. The CDR3, as DNA: TGTGCCAGCAGCCAAGAAGGGACAGGGGGAGCAGATACGCAGTATTTT. It is translated as CASSQEGTGGADTQYF. The chain employs TRBV4-2 and TRBJ2-3, with TRBD1 matching 11 bases. This CDR3 spans 16 amino acids. Germline V gene sequence: CDR1 LGHNA, CDR2 YNFKEQ. The ends lost 0 bases at V and 4 bases at J; junction bases unmatched: 3.

This clonotype was seen repeatedly, ten times or more. The chain carries TRBV18 and TRBJ2-3, with D possibly TRBD1 on 5 matching bases. Trimming took 4 bases from V and 0 from J, leaving 8 bases between them. Germline V lookup: CDR1 KGHSH, CDR2 LQKENI. The CDR3 is 14 residues long. The CDR3 DNA sequence: TGTGCCAGCTCACGCGACAGAAGCACAGATACGCAGTATTTT. It codes for CASSRDRSTDTQYF.

This clonotype was counted at least ten times. This sequence joins TRBV7-3 and TRBJ2-2, with 7 bases lining up with TRBD1. Germline V lookup: CDR1 SGHTA, CDR2 FQGTGA. Trimming at V came to 5 bases and at J to 1 base, leaving 4 bases not matched to a gene. CDR3 length: 15 residues. CDR3 nucleotide sequence: TGTGCCAGCAGCCCCCGGACAGGGAACACCGGGGAGCTGTTTTTT. This codes for CASSPRTGNTGELFF.

This clonotype was found a few times. The chain's CDR3 is CASSFGLAYEQYF. The CDR3 coding sequence is TGTGCCAGCAGCTTTGGACTAGCCTACGAGCAGTACTTC. The chain carries TRBV7-9 and TRBJ2-7; 7 nucleotides match TRBD2. Germline trimming cut 3 bases from V and 2 bases from J; bases unmatched to any gene: 1. The CDR3 sequence is 13 residues long. CDR1 is SEHNR, CDR2 FQNEAQ, per germline (reference sequence).

This clonotype has only a few counts. The rearrangement joins TRBV7-9 to TRBJ1-2, with a weak D call TRBD1 (5 bases). Looked up from germline, CDR1 is SEHNR and CDR2 is FQNEAQ (reference sequence). This CDR3 is built from 13 residues. V was clipped by 6 bases and J by 5 bases, with 13 bases between them. In DNA, the CDR3 is TGTGCCAGCAGACTACAGGAGGGATATGGCTACACCTTC. Its protein is CASRLQEGYGYTF.

The CDR3, as DNA: TGTGCCAGCAGTGACAACAGGGCGCTGTTTTTT. It specifies CASSDNRALFF. V gene TRBV6-4 combines with J gene TRBJ2-2; a weak D match, TRBD1 (6 bases). This CDR3 contains 11 residues. V lost 2 bases, J lost 13 bases, and 8 bases lay in between. Germline values: CDR1 MRHNA, CDR2 SNTAGT.

This clonotype has at least ten counts. This sequence joins TRBV5-1 and TRBJ1-1, with a possible D match to TRBD1 (6 bases). The CDR3 contains 13 residues. Germline lookup yields CDR1 SGHRS and CDR2 YFSETQ. V shed 2 bases and J shed 6 bases, with 11 bases lying between them. The CDR3 is CASSLTGRAEAFF. The CDR3 nucleotides read TGCGCCAGCAGCTTAACAGGGAGGGCTGAAGCTTTCTTT. The whole variable domain, remainder taken from reference TRBV5-1 and TRBJ1-1, is KAGVTQTPRYLIKTRGQQVTLSCSPISGHRSVSWYQQTPGQGLQFLFEYFSETQRNKGNFPGRFSGRQFSNSRSEMNVSTLELGDSALYLCASSLTGRAEAFFGQGTRLTVV.

The CDR3 DNA reads as TGTGCCTGCAAGGACAGCCCCTGGAACACTGAAGCTTTCTTT. Translation: CACKDSPWNTEAFF. The V call is TRBV30, the J call TRBJ1-1; tentatively, D is TRBD1 (6 bases). The CDR3 runs 14 residues. Trimming cost V 6 bases and J 1 base, with 15 bases left between them. Germline V gene sequence: CDR1 GTSNPN, CDR2 SVGIG (reference sequence).

This clonotype was counted many times. The chain is built from TRBV28 and TRBJ2-1; 12 bases line up with TRBD2. Trimming removed 1 base from V and 7 bases from J; junction bases left unmatched: 20. CDR1 and CDR2 from the germline V gene are MDHEN and SYDVKM. The CDR3 is made up of 21 amino acids. This CDR3 is CASSLSGIRKGGLAGRNEQFF. The CDR3 DNA reads TGTGCCAGCAGTTTATCGGGGATTAGGAAGGGCGGACTAGCGGGAAGGAATGAGCAGTTCTTC.

In this sample, this clonotype turned up a few times. V gene TRBV29-1 combines with J gene TRBJ2-1; a weak D match, TRBD1 (5 bases). The CDR3 consists of 12 residues. Per germline, CDR1 SQVTM and CDR2 ANQGSEA. V gave up 2 bases and J gave up 15 bases, with 17 bases separating them. DNA of the CDR3: TGCAGCGTTGAAAAGGAACAGGCACGAGGGTTCTTC. Protein product: CSVEKEQARGFF.

On this clonotype itself: This may be a read error: a much more frequent sequence differs by one nucleotide. The J gene is TRBJ2-1, the V gene TRBV29-1; D gene uncertain. Germline V gene sequence: CDR1 SQVTM, CDR2 ANQGSEA. The CDR3 spans 14 residues. The V and J ends lost 2 bases and 3 bases respectively, with 11 bases between them. The CDR3 sequence is CSVEPRSSYNEQFF. In DNA, the CDR3 is TGCAGCGTTGAACCTCGGTCTAGCTACAATGAGCAGTTCTTC.

The CDR3 nucleotides read TGTGCCAGCAGCTTAGATGGTGGCAGGAGGATTTATGGCTACACCTTC. It codes for CASSLDGGRRIYGYTF. The genes are TRBV7-2 and TRBJ1-2, with no clear D. The CDR3 has 16 residues. Looked up from germline, CDR1 is SGHTA and CDR2 is FQGNSA. V was shortened by 1 base and J by 5 bases, with 17 bases between the two germline ends.

This clonotype was observed many times. The chain carries TRBV6-2 or TRBV6-3 and TRBJ1-6; D might be TRBD1 (5 bases). Trimming removed 1 base at V and 14 bases at J, with 21 bases between. The CDR3 has 16 residues. Germline CDR1 reads MNHEY; CDR2 reads SVGEGT. CDR3 sequence (DNA): TGTGCCAGCAGTTACTGGGGCAGCCAGCGGGATAATTCCCTCCACTTT. As protein: CASSYWGSQRDNSLHF.

The sample holds many counts of this clonotype. The CDR3 sequence: CASSYWTGRKQPQHF. The CDR3 DNA sequence: TGTGCCAGCAGCTACTGGACAGGGAGAAAGCAGCCCCAGCATTTT. The V and J genes are TRBV7-2 and TRBJ1-5, with TRBD1 matching over 8 bases. Germline V gene data show CDR1 as SGHTA and CDR2 as FQGNSA. V lost 4 bases to trimming and J lost 7 bases; unmatched junction nucleotides: 9. The CDR3 is 15 amino acids.